This T cell receptor beta chain came from a study of Graves' ophthalmopathy and Graves' hyperthyroidism. About the research overall: Peripheral blood sampling preceded any treatment and occurred at initial diagnosis.

Broader study findings: Ophthalmopathy progression cases were predicted by the model with roughly 70% sensitivity and 72% to 80% specificity.

Germline CDR1 and CDR2: MNHNY and SVGAGI (reference sequence). After removal of 6 bases from V and 4 bases from J, the junction contained 10 bases not matched to a gene. This CDR3 is built from 15 residues. Investigators amplified TCR beta CDR3 regions from RNA transcripts. Second-round multiplex PCR came after first-round RT-PCR with HTBI primers. TCRdb re-called the multiplex PCR reads through MiXCR, storing one row per CDR3 protein. The sample includes some 400,000 distinct CDR3 sequences, 15% to 20% of them seen just once. This clonotype has a count of ten or more. Its cognate antigen is unknown. This clonotype was obtained from a woman under 30 with Graves' ophthalmopathy. The chain recombines TRBV6-6 with TRBJ2-5; 8 bases are a match to TRBD1. Sequenced: peripheral blood. Here the CDR3 reads CASRPDRGTGETQYF. CDR3 DNA sequence: TGTGCCAGCAGACCCGATCGGGGGACAGGAGAGACCCAGTACTTC.